This TCR beta chain comes out of a study of blood T cell repertoires in COVID-19. The CDR3 consists of 15 residues. CDR1 SSHAT and CDR2 FNYEAQ come from the germline V gene (reference sequence). V dropped 2 bases and J dropped 5; count of bases not matched to a gene: 2. Sequencing was performed with immunoSEQ multiplex PCR; in TCRdb, only in-frame clones are kept and a portion is missing. The table lists about 95,000 clones, about 87% of them singletons. The TCR was taken from a human donor in a cohort sampled during active COVID-19. The sequenced sample was peripheral blood. The J gene is TRBJ2-3, the V gene TRBV7-7; 12 bases map to TRBD2. Written as DNA, the CDR3 is TGTGCCAGCAGCTTATCTAGCGGGGGGGTAGATACGCAGTATTTT. This gives the protein CASSLSSGGVDTQYF.